Listed below are T cell receptor beta chains from one sample, sequenced in a study of T cell responses to AZD1222 COVID-19 vaccine. Generated by immunoSEQ multiplex PCR, the TCRdb table keeps only in-frame clones and is missing some. The table has 140,000 to 150,000 clones, around 93% seen once; the top ten hold roughly 9%. The sample was peripheral blood, taken on day 0 of AZD1222 vaccination. These receptor sequences come from an adult in good health. The CDR3 runs from the conserved cysteine through the conserved F or W. The D gene is left open where the match is weak. Size tells how often a clone was seen (once, few, many) or the class of an expanded clone, and some rows leave it out.

>TRBD2|TRBV11-1|TRBJ2-7|.
TGTGCCAGCAGCACCGGGGGGGGGTCCTACGAGCAGTACTTC
CASSTGGGSYEQYF
>.|TRBV6-1|TRBJ1-5|.
TGTGCCAGCAGTGAAGGTTTACTCCCGGGGCAGCCCCAGCATTTT
CASSEGLLPGQPQHF
>.|TRBV9|TRBJ2-3|once
TGTGCCAGCAGCGTAGATGTAGATACGCAGTATTTT
CASSVDVDTQYF
>TRBD2|TRBV2|TRBJ2-1|.
TGTGCCAGCAGTGAACTAGCGGGGGAGATATTCTACAATGAGCAGTTCTTC
CASSELAGEIFYNEQFF
>.|TRBV7-6|TRBJ1-2|.
TGTGCCAGCAGCTTAATTGCAGGGCGGGATGGCTACACCTTC
CASSLIAGRDGYTF
>.|TRBV30|TRBJ1-5|.
TGTGCCTGGAGTCCCCATCGGGGGCCCCAGCATTTT
CAWSPHRGPQHF
>TRBD1|TRBV5-1|TRBJ1-1|.
TGCGCCAGCAGCCCGCAACCGACAGGGGGCTCTGAAGCTTTCTTT
CASSPQPTGGSEAFF
>.|TRBV30|TRBJ2-3|.
TGTGCCTGGAGTGTATTCCTTAGCACAGATACGCAGTATTTT
CAWSVFLSTDTQYF
>.|TRBV5-6|TRBJ1-4|hyperexpanded
TGTGCCAGCAGTTCACAGGGTTTACATGAAAAACTGTTTTTT
CASSSQGLHEKLFF
>.|TRBV2|TRBJ1-5|.
TGTGCCAGCGAAACAAGGACATCTACGGGCAATCAGCCCCAGCATTTT
CASETRTSTGNQPQHF
>.|TRBV7-9|TRBJ1-2|.
TGTGCCAGCAGCTCCCGGAGGAGGGGAAAAGTTTATGGCTACACCTTC
CASSSRRRGKVYGYTF
>TRBD2|TRBV7-7|TRBJ2-5|.
TGTGCTAGCAGCTTAGGTCGTAGCGGGGACGCGGGGACCCAGTACTTC
CASSLGRSGDAGTQYF
>TRBD2|TRBV5-1|TRBJ2-3|.
TGCGCCAGCAGGGCCGGGACTAGCGGGGGGTTCACAGATACGCAGTATTTT
CASRAGTSGGFTDTQYF
>.|TRBV4-1|TRBJ1-4|.
TGCGCCAGCAGCCAAGCACAGGCAGGAGAAAAACTGTTTTTT
CASSQAQAGEKLFF
>.|TRBV15|TRBJ1-3|.
TGTGCCACCAGCAGAGACATGCGGAACACCATATATTTT
CATSRDMRNTIYF
>TRBD1|TRBV28|TRBJ1-3|.
TGTGCCAGCAGGTACAGGGGGTACTCTGGAAACACCATATATTTT
CASRYRGYSGNTIYF
>.|TRBV18|TRBJ2-2|.
TGTGCCAGCTCAGATCGCTTTGGCGGGGGCTCGAACACCGGGGAGCTGTTTTTT
CASSDRFGGGSNTGELFF
>.|TRBV3-1/TRBV3-2|TRBJ1-3|.
TGTGCCAGCAGCCAGGCAGGGGGAAACACCATATATTTT
CASSQAGGNTIYF
>.|TRBV3-1/TRBV3-2|TRBJ2-3|.
TGTGCCAGCAGCCGCGGGGGCCGCGGTACGCAGTATTTT
CASSRGGRGTQYF
>.|TRBV6-5|TRBJ1-1|.
TGTGCCAGCAGTTACGGGTTTCCGATCACTGAAGCTTTCTTT
CASSYGFPITEAFF
>.|TRBV11-3|TRBJ1-2|.
TGTGCCAGCAGCCCGACCAGGGGAGGAGGTGGCTACACCTTC
CASSPTRGGGGYTF
>.|TRBV4-2|TRBJ1-5|.
TGTGCCAGCAGCCAACGCGCGGGCGAGGGTCCCCAGCATTTT
CASSQRAGEGPQHF
>.|TRBV30|TRBJ2-2|.
TGTGCCTGGAGTGTACTAGTGAGTTACGGGGAGCTGTTTTTT
CAWSVLVSYGELFF
>.|TRBV18|TRBJ1-2|.
TGTGCCAGCTCACCTTCCGCAGCAGTTAACTATGGCTACACCTTC
CASSPSAAVNYGYTF
>.|TRBV2|TRBJ1-6|.
TGTGCCAGCAGTGAAAAGTCACAGGCCCTAAATTCACCCCTCCACTTT
CASSEKSQALNSPLHF
>.|TRBV4-3|TRBJ2-7|few
TGCGCCAGCAGCCAAGTGTCAGGGCAAATACGTGAGCAGTACTTC
CASSQVSGQIREQYF
>.|TRBV5-1|TRBJ2-3|.
TGCGCCAGCAGCTCGAGAGCGACAGGCACAGATACGCAGTATTTT
CASSSRATGTDTQYF
>.|TRBV5-4|TRBJ1-6|.
TGTGCCAGCAGCTTGGCTGGGGGCGCTTCTTTTTCACCCCTCCACTTT
CASSLAGGASFSPLHF
>.|TRBV30|TRBJ1-3|.
TGTGCCTTCAACCCCTGGGGGCAGACCCAAACCTCTGGAAACACCATATATTTT
CAFNPWGQTQTSGNTIYF
>.|TRBV5-5|TRBJ2-2|.
TGTGCCAGCAGCCGAGAGGGCACTACGAACACCGGGGAGCTGTTTTTT
CASSREGTTNTGELFF
>.|TRBV2|TRBJ1-5|.
TGTGCCAGCAGTGGGGTGGGCCTGAATAGCAATCAGCCCCAGCATTTT
CASSGVGLNSNQPQHF
>.|TRBV2|TRBJ1-2|few
TGTGCCAGCAGGGCGACAGAGATCAACTATGGCTACACCTTC
CASRATEINYGYTF
>.|TRBV6-5|TRBJ1-3|.
TGTGCCAGCAGCATAGGGTATACCTCTGGAAACACCATATATTTT
CASSIGYTSGNTIYF
>.|TRBV10-3|TRBJ2-6|.
TGTGCCATCACCCCAGGGGGGGCTGGGGCCAACGTCCTGACTTTC
CAITPGGAGANVLTF
>.|TRBV3-1/TRBV3-2|TRBJ2-7|.
TGTGCCAGCAGCCAAGACGCTACGGCCTCCTACGAGCAGTACTTC
CASSQDATASYEQYF
>.|TRBV24-1|TRBJ2-5|once
TGTGCCACCAGCCAAGGGGGGCTTCTGTACCAAGAGACCCAGTACTTC
CATSQGGLLYQETQYF
>.|TRBV12-3/TRBV12-4|TRBJ2-1|.
TGTGCCAGCAGTTACGGCCGGGGTGAGCAGTTCTTC
CASSYGRGEQFF